Listed below are T cell receptor beta chains from one sample, sequenced in a study of T cells in Graves' hyperthyroidism and ophthalmopathy. In TCRdb, the multiplex PCR reads were re-called with MiXCR into one record per CDR3 protein. Altogether about 400,000 distinct CDR3 sequences are present, 13% to 15% being singletons, with the ten largest covering roughly 20%. The specimen sequenced was blood. The receptors originated from a woman in her sixties or seventies with Graves' ophthalmopathy. Both conserved end residues are trimmed from each CDR3. Clone size is stated in some rows and not others, as once, few, many or a class when expanded.

>-|TRBV10-2|TRBJ2-3
ASSEFYRELVITDTQY
>few|TRBV27|TRBJ1-1
ASSDRGYTEAF
>few|TRBV15|TRBJ2-1
ATSRDRPGDEQF
>many|TRBV11-3|TRBJ2-5
ASSLGLPRLAGVQETQY
>-|TRBV24-1|TRBJ1-2
ATRDKGTYGYT
>few|TRBV2|TRBJ2-5
ASSGLAGGAQETQY
>-|TRBV7-9|TRBJ1-2
ASSYGSDLGCT
>-|TRBV9|TRBJ2-3
ASSPTSGRGTDTQY
>few|TRBV18|TRBJ1-2
ASSPPLEGANYGYT
>-|TRBV3-1|TRBJ1-3
ASSQGEGQGRTIY
>few|TRBV4-1|TRBJ2-3
ASSHEARTDTQY
>few|TRBV6-2/TRBV6-3|TRBJ2-5
ASSYGQETQY
>few|TRBV10-1|TRBJ1-1
ASSEQGTTEAF
>few|TRBV6-9|TRBJ2-5
ASSYGGRGLQETQY
>few|TRBV6-1|TRBJ1-4
ASRFQGPATNEKLF
>few|TRBV7-4|TRBJ1-1
ASSTGLLNTEAF
>many|TRBV29-1|TRBJ2-7
SVPGTGMYEQY
>few|TRBV4-2|TRBJ2-7
ASSQDRGGSYEQY
>many|TRBV28|TRBJ1-1
ASPPVGGRKNTEAF
>-|TRBV11-2|TRBJ2-3
ASSFSLAGGPSTDTQY
>-|TRBV7-9|TRBJ1-4
ASSLVGGPEKLF
>-|TRBV4-2|TRBJ2-7
ASRDTGTGGSEQY
>-|TRBV12-3/TRBV12-4|TRBJ2-1
ASSFSGSDEQF
>many|TRBV2|TRBJ2-1
ASRGLAGFSYNEQF
>-|TRBV5-8|TRBJ2-7
ASSRTGDSYEQY
>many|TRBV11-3|TRBJ2-1
ASSLEGPGYNEQF
>many|TRBV12-3/TRBV12-4|TRBJ2-1
ASSRGDRGRSDNEQF
>many|TRBV10-1|TRBJ2-7
ASSESLGGEQY
>many|TRBV3-1|TRBJ2-1
ASSQAGTGLNEQF
>many|TRBV29-1|TRBJ2-7
SVAPVATYEQY
>few|TRBV18|TRBJ2-4
ASSPGDKNIQY
>many|TRBV6-2/TRBV6-3|TRBJ1-5
ASRPTDRNQPQH
>many|TRBV5-1|TRBJ2-3
ASKLAASDTQY
>-|TRBV12-3/TRBV12-4|TRBJ2-2
ASRPWRVTGELF
>-|TRBV6-1|TRBJ1-5
ASSRRTGKHQPQH
>many|TRBV18|TRBJ2-1
ASSPRWQPVRLNEQF
>many|TRBV28|TRBJ1-1
ATLPHKMNTEAF
>many|TRBV20-1|TRBJ2-5
SASDRDREETQY
>many|TRBV7-9|TRBJ2-7
ASSLAGKGHSYEQY
>few|TRBV18|TRBJ1-4
ASSPRDGTNEKLF
>many|TRBV5-1|TRBJ1-1
ASSPNPGRNTEAF
>-|TRBV9|TRBJ2-1
ASSVDRGTNEQF
>many|TRBV27|TRBJ1-5
ASSLTGNQPQH
>-|TRBV7-2|TRBJ1-4
ASSLVVPDTNEKLF
>many|TRBV12-3/TRBV12-4|TRBJ2-2
ASSLSGRELF
>-|TRBV5-8|TRBJ2-3
ASSWTSYSDTQY
>many|TRBV28|TRBJ1-1
ASSGPGQAMNTEAF
>-|TRBV7-9|TRBJ2-5
ASSAAGVGSQETQY
>many|TRBV12-3/TRBV12-4|TRBJ1-1
ATAAKGGTEAF
>many|TRBV5-1|TRBJ1-1
ASSYLGGLNTEAF